There are many counts of the clone carrying this T cell receptor beta chain. Antigen: not known. The data belong to a study of cytomegalovirus exposure and HLA in healthy donors. Study outcomes and limitations: Rare sequences made up most TCRs, while some public TCRs were found in many donors. Later work found most CMV-associated TCR beta chains apparently HLA-restricted. Reportedly, diagnosis of cytomegalovirus status by the classifier showed high specificity and sensitivity.

The PCR employed 60 Vbeta primers together with 13 Jbeta primers. Sequencing was performed with immunoSEQ multiplex PCR; in TCRdb, only in-frame clones are kept and a portion is missing. This table holds more than 95,000 clones, under 12% found once. Input material: PBMCs. This clonotype was sampled from a woman younger than 35 in good health and CMV-seropositive.

This CDR3 is CASSYAGANTEAFF. The CDR3 nucleotides are TGTGCCAGCAGTTACGCGGGGGCTAACACTGAAGCTTTCTTT. The chain has TRBV6-5 and TRBJ1-1, with D possibly matching TRBD1 (6 bases). This CDR3 has 14 residues. Germline loops: CDR1 MNHEY, CDR2 SVGAGI. Trimming stripped 2 bases from V and 2 bases from J, with 9 bases between.